This paragraph covers one T cell receptor beta chain sequence. There is no known antigen for this receptor. Per-nucleotide qualities are absent, and no much larger clonotype sits a single base away. The CDR3 regions of human TCRbeta chains were analyzed by immunosequencing. Turning to the authors' computational methods: TCRs in the repertoires were matched against a reference library of SARS-CoV-2-specific TCRs that had been generated with the MIRA antigen-specificity platform. Breadth was defined as the fraction of unique TCRs that were SARS-CoV-2-associated. Depth was defined as the fraction of total T cells that were SARS-CoV-2-associated. Using the MIRA data, every spike-specific TCR was mapped to the spike region that the TCR reacted to and assigned to either a CD4 or a CD8 class. Log10-transformed breadth and depth values were compared by one-way ANOVA with Sidak's multiple comparisons tests. TCRdb mirrors the immuneACCESS table, restricted to in-frame sequences. Some clones are absent from its copies; in checked studies, under half trace to an unresolved V gene, and the reason for the others is unknown. The DNA gave D and trimming, while V, J and clone size come from that table. This sample is represented by 150,000 or so clones; approximately 90% of them were singletons. The ten largest clones add up to about 2.8% of the sample.

These data are taken from a study of T cell responses to AZD1222 COVID-19 vaccine (dated by TCRdb to the early 2020s). About the study as a whole: Because spike-specific TCR depth and breadth did not differ between the two schedules, AZD1222 recipients who got a second dose at roughly 4 weeks were pooled with those who got a second dose at roughly 12 weeks. A total of around 240 trial participants underwent TCR sequencing, of whom some 210 received two doses of AZD1222 and around 25 received two doses of the MenACWY control vaccine. Trial participants were enrolled by age into 18-55, 56-69 and 70-plus year subgroups, with roughly 150, 30 and 60 TCR-sequenced participants respectively. Points the paper makes about the study in general: Because no samples from the day 14 peak response were available, repertoires could be characterized only after the peak T cell response. Most participants were white British and females outnumbered males, and the authors suggested that clonal diversity may have been underestimated. After two AZD1222 doses, both the breadth and the depth of spike-specific TCRs were significantly higher than at day 0 and than in MenACWY recipients. The vaccine-associated CD4 TCRs covered the entire spike protein, and the dominant responses fell in regions 160-218 and 743-854. In the small 56-69-year group, the increase in depth fell short of significance, most likely because of low power. Epitopes outside the regions mutated in the B.1.351 and B.1.1.7 variants were reportedly recognized by nearly half of the unique spike-specific TCRs. Only six AZD1222 recipients were SARS-CoV-2 seropositive at baseline, limiting conclusions about previously exposed vaccinees.

V is pared back by 8 bases and J by 3 bases, with 17 bases lying between the germline termini. The germline V gene yields SGHVT for CDR1 and SQSDAQ for CDR2. The CDR3 numbers 14 residues from cysteine through phenylalanine. Here the CDR3 DNA is all that survives: 42 bases in frame from base 1. The sample's time point label, decoded: baseline before first vaccination. The vaccinee samples were drawn from two UK trials, COV001 and COV002, one of which was a single-blind randomized controlled phase 2/3 trial testing AZD1222 (ChAdOx1 nCoV-19) in healthy adults. For TCRbeta chain sequencing, PBMC samples were collected from trial participants at day 0 and at day 28 after the second dose.

The TCR comes from an adult in good health. In this chain, TRBV7-4 is recombined with TRBJ2-7; possibly the D gene is TRBD2, per 6 matching bases. Sequenced here: peripheral blood, sampled on day 0 of AZD1222 vaccination. The CDR3 amino acid sequence is: CASPINGRIYEQYF. The DNA sequence is TGTGCCAGCCCCATCAACGGGAGAATCTACGAGCAGTACTTC.